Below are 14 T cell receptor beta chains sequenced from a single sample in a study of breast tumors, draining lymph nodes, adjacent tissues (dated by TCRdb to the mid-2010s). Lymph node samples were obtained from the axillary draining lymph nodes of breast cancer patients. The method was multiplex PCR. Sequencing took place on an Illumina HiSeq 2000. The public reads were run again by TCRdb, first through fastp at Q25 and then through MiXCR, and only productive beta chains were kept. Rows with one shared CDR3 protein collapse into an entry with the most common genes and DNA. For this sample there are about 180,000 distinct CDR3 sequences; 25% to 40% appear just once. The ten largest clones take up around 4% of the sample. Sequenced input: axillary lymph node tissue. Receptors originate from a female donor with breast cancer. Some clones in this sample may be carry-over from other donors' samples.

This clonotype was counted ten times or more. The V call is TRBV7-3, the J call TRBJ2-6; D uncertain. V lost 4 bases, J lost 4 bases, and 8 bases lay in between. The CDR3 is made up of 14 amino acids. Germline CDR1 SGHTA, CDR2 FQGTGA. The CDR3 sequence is CASSSEWGANVLTF. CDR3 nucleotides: TGTGCCAGCAGCTCGGAATGGGGGGCCAACGTCCTGACTTTC.

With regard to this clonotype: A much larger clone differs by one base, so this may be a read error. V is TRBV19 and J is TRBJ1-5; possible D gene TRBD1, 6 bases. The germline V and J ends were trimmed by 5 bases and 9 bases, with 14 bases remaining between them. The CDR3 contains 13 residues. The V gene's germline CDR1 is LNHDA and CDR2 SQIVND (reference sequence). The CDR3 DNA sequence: TGTGCCAGTAGTGTAGGGGGGGGACGGCCCCAGCATTTT. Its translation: CASSVGGGRPQHF.

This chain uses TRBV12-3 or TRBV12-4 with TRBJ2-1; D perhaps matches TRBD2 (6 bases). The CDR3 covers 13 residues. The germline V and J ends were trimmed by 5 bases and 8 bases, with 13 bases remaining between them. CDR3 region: CASSPRGWDEQFF. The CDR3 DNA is TGTGCCAGCAGTCCCCGGGGGTGGGATGAGCAGTTCTTC.

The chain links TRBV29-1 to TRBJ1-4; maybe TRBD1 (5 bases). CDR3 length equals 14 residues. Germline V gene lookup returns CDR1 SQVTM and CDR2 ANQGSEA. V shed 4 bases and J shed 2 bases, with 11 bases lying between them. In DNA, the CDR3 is TGCAGCGTTGGGGGGTGGGGCACTAATGAAAAACTGTTTTTT. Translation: CSVGGWGTNEKLFF.

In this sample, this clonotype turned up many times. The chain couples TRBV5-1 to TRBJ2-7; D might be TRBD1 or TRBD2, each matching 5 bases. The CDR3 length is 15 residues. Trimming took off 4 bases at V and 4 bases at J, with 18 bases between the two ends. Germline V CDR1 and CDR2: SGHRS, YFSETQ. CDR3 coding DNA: TGCGCCAGCAGCGGCGGACAACGCGGGCTTTACGAGCAGTACTTC. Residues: CASSGGQRGLYEQYF.

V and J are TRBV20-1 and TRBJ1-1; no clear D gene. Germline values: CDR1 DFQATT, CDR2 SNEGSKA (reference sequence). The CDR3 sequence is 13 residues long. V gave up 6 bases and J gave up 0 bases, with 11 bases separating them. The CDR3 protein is CSATDGMNTEAFF. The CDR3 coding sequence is TGCAGTGCGACGGACGGGATGAACACTGAAGCTTTCTTT.

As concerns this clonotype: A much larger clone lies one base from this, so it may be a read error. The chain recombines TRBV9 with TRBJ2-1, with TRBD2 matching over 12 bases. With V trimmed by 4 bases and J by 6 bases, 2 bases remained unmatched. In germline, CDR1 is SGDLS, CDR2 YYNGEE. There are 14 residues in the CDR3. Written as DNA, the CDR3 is TGTGCCAGCAGCCTGACTAGCGGGAGCAATGAGCAGTTCTTC. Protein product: CASSLTSGSNEQFF. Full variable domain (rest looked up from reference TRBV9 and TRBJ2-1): DSGVTQTPKHLITATGQRVTLRCSPRSGDLSVYWYQQSLDQGLQFLIQYYNGEERAKGNILERFSAQQFPDLHSELNLSSLELGDSALYFCASSLTSGSNEQFFGPGTRLTVL.

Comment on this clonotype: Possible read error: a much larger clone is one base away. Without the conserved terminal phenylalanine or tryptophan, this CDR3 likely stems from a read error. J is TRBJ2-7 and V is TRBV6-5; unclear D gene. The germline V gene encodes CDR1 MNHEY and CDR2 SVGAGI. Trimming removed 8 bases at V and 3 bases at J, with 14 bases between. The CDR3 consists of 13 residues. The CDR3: CASASPVRYEQYS. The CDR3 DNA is TGTGCCAGCGCGTCGCCGGTCCGCTACGAGCAGTACTCC.

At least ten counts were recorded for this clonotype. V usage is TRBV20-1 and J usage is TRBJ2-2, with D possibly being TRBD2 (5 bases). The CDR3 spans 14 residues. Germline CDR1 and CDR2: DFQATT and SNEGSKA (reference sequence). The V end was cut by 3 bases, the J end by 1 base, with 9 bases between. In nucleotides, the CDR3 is TGCAGTGCTAGGGCTCGGGGGAACACCGGGGAGCTGTTTTTT. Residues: CSARARGNTGELFF.

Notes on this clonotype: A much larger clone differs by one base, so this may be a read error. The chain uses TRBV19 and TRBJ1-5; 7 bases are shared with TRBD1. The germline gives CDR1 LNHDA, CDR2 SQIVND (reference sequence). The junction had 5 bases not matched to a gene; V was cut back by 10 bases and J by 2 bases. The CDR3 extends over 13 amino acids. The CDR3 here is CATPGTGNQPQHF. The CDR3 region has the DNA TGTGCCACCCCCGGGACAGGCAATCAGCCCCAGCATTTT.

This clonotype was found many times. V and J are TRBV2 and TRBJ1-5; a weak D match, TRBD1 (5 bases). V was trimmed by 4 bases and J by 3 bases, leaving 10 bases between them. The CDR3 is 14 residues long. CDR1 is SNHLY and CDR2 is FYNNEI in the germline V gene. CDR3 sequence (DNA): TGTGCCAGCAGTGGACGGGGCTCCAATCAGCCCCAGCATTTT. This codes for CASSGRGSNQPQHF.

The CDR3 spells CATSGGAGLYSPDREQETQYF. The DNA for the CDR3 is TGTGCCACCAGTGGGGGTGCGGGATTGTACAGTCCGGACAGGGAACAAGAGACCCAGTACTTC. The chain combines TRBV24-1 with TRBJ2-5, with 8 bases aligning to TRBD1. CDR3 size: 21 residues. Germline assignment: CDR1 KGHDR and CDR2 SFDVKD. V was pared by 5 bases and J by 2 bases, with 24 bases of the junction left unmatched.

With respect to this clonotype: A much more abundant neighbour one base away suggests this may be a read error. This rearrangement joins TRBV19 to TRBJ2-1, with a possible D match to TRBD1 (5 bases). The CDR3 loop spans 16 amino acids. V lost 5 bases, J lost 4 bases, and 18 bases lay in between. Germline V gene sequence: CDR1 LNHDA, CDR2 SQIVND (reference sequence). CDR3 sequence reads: CASSDPRGREYNEQFF. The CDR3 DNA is TGTGCCAGTAGTGACCCTAGGGGTCGAGAGTACAATGAGCAGTTCTTC.

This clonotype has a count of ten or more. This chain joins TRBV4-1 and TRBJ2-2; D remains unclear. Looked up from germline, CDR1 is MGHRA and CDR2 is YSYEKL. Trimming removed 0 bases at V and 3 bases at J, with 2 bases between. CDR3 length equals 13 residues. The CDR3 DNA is TGCGCCAGCAGCCAAGATTACACCGGGGAGCTGTTTTTT. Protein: CASSQDYTGELFF.